This paragraph reports one T cell receptor (beta chain). Its cognate antigen has yet to be identified. The sample belongs to a study of cytomegalovirus exposure and HLA in healthy donors (TCRdb year 2017). Broadly, across the study: According to an earlier analysis of a few hundred of the donors, 150 million to 200 million T cells yielded 120 million or so unique TCR beta sequences and roughly 280 Gb of sequence data. An early release covering approximately 600 HLA-typed donors comprised 250 to 350 gigabases of sequencing data and around 80 million unique TCR sequences. Of the roughly 390 genotyped donors, approximately 83% fell in the genetic ancestry cluster associated with self-reported Caucasian donors. The study aimed to test whether signatures of past pathogen exposure could be identified by cataloging public T cell receptors. Using immunosequencing, the study profiled T cell repertoires from around 670 subjects and related those repertoires to cytomegalovirus serostatus. Besides the first cohort of 666 subjects, a separate validation cohort made up of 120 or so different subjects was used. The study combined high-throughput TCR immunosequencing, statistical association of individual TCRs with disease status, and machine learning to predict cytomegalovirus infection status. A later analysis re-analyzed previously published TCR beta repertoires from roughly 690 donors and added high-resolution HLA genotyping to study TCR occurrence patterns. Rather than using new phenotypic data, the later analysis identified candidate immune exposures from TCR beta sequences and from how often those sequences occurred across donors. In an earlier analysis of a few hundred of the donors, high-throughput TCR beta sequencing was used to judge whether each TCR beta V gene segment behaved as functional or pseudogenic. Donor age, sex, ethnicity and CMV serostatus were compiled alongside the repertoire data. A later genetic analysis used genome-wide SNP genotypes for 398 of the 666 donors, treating that subset as a discovery cohort. All discovery cohort repertoires had been generated on a single sequencing platform. Class I and class II HLA loci were covered by the typing at four-digit resolution. The number of donors typed differed by locus, with roughly 620-630 for A, B, C, DRB1 and DQB1, over 500 for DQA1, about 610 for DPA1, and about 450 for DPB1. About five DR-DQ haplotypes were treated as single units for association and clustering because of strong linkage in the cohort. Among over 350 genotyped donors of the cohort, an average of approximately 240,000 unique TCR beta nucleotide sequences were sequenced per donor, about a sixth of them non-productive. Overall study results and their limits: Linkage disequilibrium might explain the correlated functional status among segregating V segments, but an unknown experimental factor could not be ruled out. In an earlier analysis of approximately 590 of the donors, most TCR beta V segments appeared in productive rearrangements about 87% or about 30% of the time, broadly matching IMGT annotations. Some IMGT-functional V segments, including TRBV6-2 and TRBV6-3, could not be told apart with the 87-base-pair reads, so those segments were excluded. A further reported finding was that TCR beta sequences accurately predicted the HLA-A and HLA-B alleles for most subjects in the first cohort. Immune exposure information for the cohort was limited to CMV serostatus. In a later analysis, most CMV-associated TCR beta chains were found to appear HLA-restricted, with HLA associations seemingly driven largely by CMV exposure. In the study, 150 to 200 TCR beta chains were listed as associated with cytomegalovirus. Most TCR sequences were seen in very few donors, while some public TCRs were found in many individuals. Cytomegalovirus status was reported to be diagnosed by the classifier with high specificity and sensitivity in both the original and validation cohorts. In a later analysis, HLA-associated TCR beta chains were found to be more clonally expanded and to have lower generation probabilities than equally common non-associated chains. Presence/absence analyses assumed roughly uniform sequencing depth across donors, an assumption that may not hold. It was suggested by the authors that the approach could potentially be generalized to other disease states and immunological phenotypes. HLA typing was unavailable for some donors at each locus, so association tests used only the typed subset. At a false discovery rate of 0.05, a later analysis linked 16,951 TCR beta sequences to specific HLA alleles. In this cohort, only TCR beta chains were sequenced, and detectable features were limited by the absence of alpha or paired-chain data. Strong co-occurrence of HLA alleles, especially DR and DQ, made assigning TCR associations to individual alleles difficult. In a later genetic analysis, fewer N-insertions in productive TCRs were reported among donors in an Asian-associated ancestry cluster than the approximately 710-donor mean. A later genetic analysis associated a missense DCLRE1C variant with V-gene and J-gene trimming of TCR beta chains, and an independent cohort replicated the association. In a later analysis, several top co-occurrence clusters were reported to appear linked to parvovirus B19, influenza, CMV and Epstein-Barr virus. Because counts were too low, fewer than 20 rarely observed V segments, including chromosome 9 orphons, were excluded from the earlier analysis of around 640 of the donors. Three of the identified cytomegalovirus-associated TCR beta chains were confirmed in vitro to be specific for cytomegalovirus antigens. A cluster of highly shared sequence variants was judged likely to represent a technical artifact of the sequencing pipeline. A later analysis found that TCR association rates varied across HLA loci, with DRB1 alleles showing the most associated TCRs and HLA-C alleles the fewest.

Library generation was performed with the immunoSEQ multiplex PCR assay. A mixture of 60 forward primers for TCR Vbeta segments and 13 reverse primers for TCR Jbeta segments was used in the multiplex PCR. Amplification of the CDR3 region of rearranged TCR beta genes was performed with a multiplex PCR assay on genomic DNA. The Illumina HiSeq System was used to sequence the amplified TCR beta libraries as 87-base-pair reads. Processing in the source paper ran as follows. A later analysis counted some 74 million unique TCR beta chains across the 640 or so repertoires, and roughly 10 million of these chains were shared by at least two donors. Raw reads were error-corrected and collapsed into unique sequences by a nearest-neighbor algorithm in which closely related sequences were merged to remove PCR and sequencing errors. Alignment of CDR3 sequences to IMGT reference sequences was used to assign V, D and J gene segments. For a sequence to be retained, at least a six-nucleotide match to both a V gene segment and a J gene segment was required. Rearrangements were called productive when the CDR3 lacked stop codons and stayed in frame with V and J; all others were non-productive. CDR3 was defined by IMGT convention, running from the second conserved V-encoded cysteine to the conserved J-encoded phenylalanine. The earlier analysis of about 570 of the donors excluded any sequence lacking an unambiguous match to a single V gene segment. In an earlier analysis of 450 to 700 of the donors, V segments were called functional above 56.7% productive rearrangements and were called segregating when the between-donor standard deviation exceeded 5%. A statistical classification framework was built to diagnose cytomegalovirus status from the catalog of TCR beta chain sequences. In a later analysis, TCR nucleotide sequences were compared against IMGT/GENE-DB human TR gene sequences so that V and J genes could be assigned. In a later analysis, CDR3 sequences and most-parsimonious VDJ recombination scenarios were assigned using the TCRdist pipeline. In a later analysis, every TCR beta chain was defined by the combination of its CDR3 amino acid sequence and its V-gene family, and reads without a unique V-gene family were dropped. As a way to deal with suspected cross-contamination and a sequencing artifact, a later analysis dropped 450 to 600 nucleotide sequences that were highly shared and had low generation probability. For each public chain, a later analysis derived a clonal expansion index from normalized ranks of inferred template counts within each repertoire. A later analysis computed generation probabilities with a VDJ recombination model fitted to out-of-frame rearrangements, and checked the results against IGoR. Hypergeometric tests were used in a later analysis to score TCR-TCR, TCR-HLA and TCR-CMV co-occurrence, with a repertoire-size bias correction applied to the TCR pairs. False discovery rates were estimated in a later analysis by permuting HLA or CMV assignments 20 times. In a later analysis, co-occurring TCRs were grouped with DBSCAN, and TCRdist sequence similarity was added when clustering was performed within HLA-allele-positive subsets. Co-occurrence clustering excluded repertoires with fewer than 30,000 or more than 120,000 public chains, plus five with anomalous nucleotide sharing. Held by TCRdb, this immuneACCESS table contains in-frame sequences only and omits some clones. Under half of the omission traces to an unresolved V gene where checked; the cause of the rest is unknown. The DNA was the basis for D and trimming; V, J and clone size are from that table. This sample's table carries some 160,000 clones. The ten largest clones capture about 2.2% of the sample.

V lost 2 bases and J lost 6 bases; the stretch between them is 19 bases long. CDR1 and CDR2, looked up from the germline V gene, are MGHRA and YSYEKL. The CDR3 has 17 amino acids, counting the end cysteine and phenylalanine. Solely the CDR3 DNA is kept, with 51 bases framed from the first base. The cohort comprised around 700 healthy bone marrow donors. At the time of sampling, all cohort members were nominally healthy, though unrecorded immune exposures were likely present. The donor tested CMV seronegative, placing the donor among the 352 seronegative members of the cohort. A peripheral blood sample was collected from each donor, and TCR beta sequencing was performed on peripheral blood mononuclear cells. Genomic DNA extraction from the blood cell samples was performed with the Qiagen DNeasy Blood Extraction Kit.

Sequenced input: PBMCs. The V gene is TRBV4-1 and the J gene is TRBJ2-2; possibly the D gene is TRBD1, per 5 matching bases. The TCR comes from a man younger than 40 in good health and CMV-seronegative. The DNA sequence is as follows: TGCGCCAGCAGCCAAATTCCCGTGCCCCTAGGGGCCGGGGAGCTGTTTTTT. This is translated as CASSQIPVPLGAGELFF.